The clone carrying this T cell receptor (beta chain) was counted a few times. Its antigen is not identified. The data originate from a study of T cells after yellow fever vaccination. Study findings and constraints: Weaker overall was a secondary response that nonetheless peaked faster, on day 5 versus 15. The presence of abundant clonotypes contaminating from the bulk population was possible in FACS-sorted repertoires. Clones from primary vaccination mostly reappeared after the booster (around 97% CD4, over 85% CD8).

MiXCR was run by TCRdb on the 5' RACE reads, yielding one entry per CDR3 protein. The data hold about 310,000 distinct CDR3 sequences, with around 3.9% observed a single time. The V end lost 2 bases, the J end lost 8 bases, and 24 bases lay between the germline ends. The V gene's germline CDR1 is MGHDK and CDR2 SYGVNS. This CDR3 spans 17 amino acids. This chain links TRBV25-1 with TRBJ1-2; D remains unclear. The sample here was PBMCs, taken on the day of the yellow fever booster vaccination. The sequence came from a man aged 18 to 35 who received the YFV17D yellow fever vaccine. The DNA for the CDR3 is TGTGCCAGCAGTGAACTCGGCGGAACAGCTTATGGAAGGGGCTACACCTTC. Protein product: CASSELGGTAYGRGYTF.